This TCR beta chain was recorded in a study of blood T cell repertoires in COVID-19. Background on the study: The cDNA or gDNA used as material had been derived from T cells, B-cell-depleted T cells, or PBMCs.

Measured with immunoSEQ multiplex PCR; TCRdb has only the in-frame clones, and not every one. The repertoire includes about half a million clones, around 85% of them detected once, and roughly 3.2% sits in the top ten. V lost 4 bases to trimming and J lost 9 bases; unmatched junction nucleotides: 10. Germline assignment: CDR1 SGHRS and CDR2 YFSETQ. CDR3 length equals 16 residues. The chain combines TRBV5-1 with TRBJ2-2; the match to TRBD2 covers 12 bases. Sample: peripheral blood. The clonotype was recovered from a human donor in a cohort sampled during active COVID-19. The CDR3, as DNA: TGCGCCAGCAGCGCCGGACTAGCGGGAAGGGTCCGGGAGCTGTTTTTT. Translating it yields CASSAGLAGRVRELFF.